This is a list of T cell receptor beta chains from one sample in a study of cytomegalovirus exposure and HLA in healthy donors. This table comes from immunoSEQ multiplex PCR, and its TCRdb copy is limited to in-frame clones, with some not included. This table holds tens of thousands of clones, approximately 78% found once. The sample consisted of PBMCs. All receptors come from a woman younger than 45 in good health and CMV-seronegative. Both conserved end residues are part of each CDR3. The D gene is left open where the match is weak. Expanded clones are given a class, and other clones once, few, many or no size at all.

.,TRBV7-9,TRBJ1-3,.,CASSAGDRSGNTIYF,TGTGCCAGCAGCGCAGGGGATAGGTCTGGAAACACCATATATTTT
.,TRBV10-1,TRBJ1-1,.,CASSVTENTEAFF,TGCGCCAGCAGCGTGACAGAGAACACTGAAGCTTTCTTT
.,TRBV10-1,TRBJ2-1,.,CASSEDGGFSYNEQFF,TGCGCCAGCAGTGAGGACGGGGGATTCTCCTACAATGAGCAGTTCTTC
.,TRBV11-3,TRBJ1-3,.,CASSLETSGNTIYF,TGTGCCAGCAGCTTGGAGACCTCTGGAAACACCATATATTTT
.,TRBV6-5,TRBJ1-4,.,CASSYQGENEKLFF,TGTGCCAGCAGTTACCAGGGCGAGAATGAAAAACTGTTTTTT
.,TRBV7-7,TRBJ1-1,.,CASSLSVNTEAFF,TGTGCCAGCAGCTTATCCGTAAACACTGAAGCTTTCTTT
TRBD1,TRBV10-1,TRBJ1-2,.,CASSEDRVWGYTF,TGCGCCAGCAGTGAAGACAGGGTGTGGGGCTACACCTTC
.,TRBV7-2,TRBJ2-5,.,CASRRAGARQETQYF,TGTGCCAGCAGGAGGGCGGGGGCCCGCCAAGAGACCCAGTACTTC
.,TRBV2,TRBJ1-1,.,CASSDSGWTEAFF,TGTGCCAGCAGTGACTCAGGGTGGACTGAAGCTTTCTTT
.,TRBV10-1,TRBJ1-1,few,CASSESGAGTNTEAFF,TGCGCCAGCAGTGAGTCTGGGGCGGGAACGAACACTGAAGCTTTCTTT
.,TRBV2,TRBJ1-5,.,CASSRITATDQPQHF,TGTGCCAGCAGCAGAATAACAGCTACTGATCAGCCCCAGCATTTT
.,TRBV30,TRBJ1-1,.,CAWSSTGYTEAFF,TGTGCCTGGAGTTCCACGGGTTATACTGAAGCTTTCTTT
.,TRBV19,TRBJ1-1,.,CASSIDGRTEAFF,TGTGCCAGTAGTATCGATGGGAGGACTGAAGCTTTCTTT
.,TRBV9,TRBJ2-1,once,CASSGRTFSYNEQFF,TGTGCCAGCAGCGGCCGGACATTCTCCTACAATGAGCAGTTCTTC
TRBD1,TRBV6-5,TRBJ1-2,.,CASSYDRVGLYGYTF,TGTGCCAGCAGTTATGACAGGGTTGGATTGTATGGCTACACCTTC
TRBD2,TRBV10-2,TRBJ2-6,.,CASRGGAAGANVLTF,TGCGCCAGCAGGGGAGGGGCGGCAGGGGCCAACGTCCTGACTTTC
.,TRBV21-1,TRBJ2-4,.,CASSSIEEHLAKNIQYF,TGTGCCAGCAGCAGCATAGAGGAACATCTAGCCAAAAACATTCAGTACTTC
.,TRBV11-3,TRBJ2-3,.,CASSFVTDTQYF,TGTGCCAGCAGCTTCGTCACAGATACGCAGTATTTT
TRBD1,TRBV27,TRBJ2-1,.,CASSFRDSSYNEQFF,TGTGCCAGCAGTTTCAGGGACAGCTCCTACAATGAGCAGTTCTTC
TRBD1,TRBV19,TRBJ1-1,few,CASSTGQGNAEAFF,TGTGCCAGTAGTACGGGACAGGGTAACGCTGAAGCTTTCTTT
TRBD2,TRBV11-3,TRBJ2-2,.,CASSSREGTGELFF,TGTGCCAGCAGCAGCAGGGAGGGCACCGGGGAGCTGTTTTTT
.,TRBV27,TRBJ2-7,.,CASSFQGFLYEQYF,TGTGCCAGCAGTTTCCAGGGCTTCCTCTACGAGCAGTACTTC
TRBD1,TRBV27,TRBJ1-2,.,CASRQGAEGYTF,TGTGCCAGCAGACAGGGGGCTGAGGGCTACACCTTC
.,TRBV5-1,TRBJ2-2,.,CASSLSASRNTGELFF,TGCGCCAGCAGCCTTTCCGCCTCGCGGAACACCGGGGAGCTGTTTTTT
.,TRBV30,TRBJ1-2,.,CAWRQGTNYGYTF,TGTGCCTGGAGACAGGGCACTAACTATGGCTACACCTTC
.,TRBV28,TRBJ2-2,once,CASSSRGELFF,TGTGCCAGCAGTTCCCGCGGGGAGCTGTTTTTT
.,TRBV6-5,TRBJ2-3,once,CASSYYLSDTQYF,TGTGCCAGCAGTTACTATCTATCAGATACGCAGTATTTT
TRBD1,TRBV5-5,TRBJ1-2,.,CASSARTGNYGYTF,TGTGCCAGCAGCGCAAGGACAGGGAACTATGGCTACACCTTC
TRBD1,TRBV10-3,TRBJ1-6,.,CAIRQGMRSPLHF,TGTGCCATAAGACAGGGTATGAGGTCACCCCTCCACTTT
TRBD1,TRBV6-5,TRBJ2-1,.,CASSTRQGTYNEQFF,TGTGCCAGCAGTACCCGACAGGGCACCTACAATGAGCAGTTCTTC
.,TRBV7-9,TRBJ1-1,few,CSSSSGAEAFF,TGTTCCAGCAGCTCCGGGGCTGAAGCTTTCTTT
.,TRBV29-1,TRBJ1-1,.,CSVRGAEAFF,TGCAGCGTCAGGGGTGCTGAAGCTTTCTTT
TRBD1,TRBV6-1,TRBJ2-7,.,CASSEETGGEQYF,TGTGCCAGCAGTGAAGAGACAGGGGGCGAGCAGTACTTC